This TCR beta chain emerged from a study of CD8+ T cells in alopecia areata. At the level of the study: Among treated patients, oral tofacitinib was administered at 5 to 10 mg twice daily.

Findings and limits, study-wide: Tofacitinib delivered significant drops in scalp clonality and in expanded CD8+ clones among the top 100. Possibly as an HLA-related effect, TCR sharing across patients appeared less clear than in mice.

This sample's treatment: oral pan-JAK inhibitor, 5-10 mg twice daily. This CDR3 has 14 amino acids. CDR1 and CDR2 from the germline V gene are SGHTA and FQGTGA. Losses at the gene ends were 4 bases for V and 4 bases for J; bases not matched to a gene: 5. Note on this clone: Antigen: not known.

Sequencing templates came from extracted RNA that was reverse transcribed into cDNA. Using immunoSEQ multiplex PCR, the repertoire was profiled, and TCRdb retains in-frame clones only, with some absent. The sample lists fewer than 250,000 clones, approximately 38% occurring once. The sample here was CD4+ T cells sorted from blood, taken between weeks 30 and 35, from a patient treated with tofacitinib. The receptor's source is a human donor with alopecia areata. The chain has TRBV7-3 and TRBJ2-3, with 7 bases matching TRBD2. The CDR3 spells CASSSGLVSDTQYF. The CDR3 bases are TGTGCCAGCAGCTCCGGACTAGTCTCAGATACGCAGTATTTT.